Below, one TCR beta chain is given with its context. The data are from a study of blood T cell repertoires in COVID-19. In the study overall: Acute-phase and convalescent COVID-19 samples originated in the United States, Italy and Spain.

Sequencing used immunoSEQ multiplex PCR; TCRdb keeps in-frame clones, though not all of them. The sample lists approximately 77,000 clones, approximately 76% occurring once. After removal of 4 bases from V and 7 bases from J, the junction contained 9 bases not matched to a gene. Looked up from germline, CDR1 is SGHRS and CDR2 is YFSETQ. The CDR3 runs to 16 residues. J is TRBJ2-2 and V is TRBV5-1, with 11 bases aligning to TRBD1. This clonotype was obtained from a man aged 65 to 79 with active or convalescent COVID-19. The specimen sequenced was peripheral blood. The CDR3 loop reads CASSRTGGFNSGELFF. In DNA, the CDR3 is TGCGCCAGCAGCCGGACAGGGGGCTTTAATAGCGGGGAGCTGTTTTTT. Full variable domain (remainder filled in from reference TRBV5-1 and TRBJ2-2): KAGVTQTPRYLIKTRGQQVTLSCSPISGHRSVSWYQQTPGQGLQFLFEYFSETQRNKGNFPGRFSGRQFSNSRSEMNVSTLELGDSALYLCASSRTGGFNSGELFFGEGSRLTVL.